Sequencing of this T cell receptor beta chain was carried out in a study of T cell responses to AZD1222 COVID-19 vaccine. Overall study findings and caveats: Scientists sampled the repertoires only once the peak T cell response had passed. Donors were chiefly white British, with a greater number of females, and clonal diversity was perhaps underestimated. Two AZD1222 doses significantly raised spike-specific TCR breadth and depth over controls. Distributed over spike, vaccine-associated CD4 TCRs predominated at 160-218 and 743-854.

Comments on this clone: Its target is unknown.

Deletions cut 3 bases from V and 7 bases from J, with 10 bases between. This CDR3 has 13 residues. Germline CDR1 and CDR2: KGHSH and LQKENI. Clones were sequenced by immunoSEQ multiplex PCR, and TCRdb holds only the in-frame ones, with some missing. This sample has 100,000 to 150,000 clones, with roughly 88% found just once. The J gene is TRBJ1-5, the V gene TRBV18; D is undetermined. This clonotype originated in an adult in good health. The source was peripheral blood, collected on day 0 of MenACWY control vaccination. Written as DNA, the CDR3 is TGTGCCAGCTCACCGTGGAGACGCCAGCCCCAGCATTTT. Its protein product is CASSPWRRQPQHF. Filled out from reference TRBV18 and TRBJ1-5, the complete variable domain reads NAGVMQNPRHLVRRRGQEARLRCSPMKGHSHVYWYRQLPEEGLKFMVYLQKENIIDESGMPKERFSAEFPKEGPSILRIQQVVRGDSAAYFCASSPWRRQPQHFGDGTRLSIL.